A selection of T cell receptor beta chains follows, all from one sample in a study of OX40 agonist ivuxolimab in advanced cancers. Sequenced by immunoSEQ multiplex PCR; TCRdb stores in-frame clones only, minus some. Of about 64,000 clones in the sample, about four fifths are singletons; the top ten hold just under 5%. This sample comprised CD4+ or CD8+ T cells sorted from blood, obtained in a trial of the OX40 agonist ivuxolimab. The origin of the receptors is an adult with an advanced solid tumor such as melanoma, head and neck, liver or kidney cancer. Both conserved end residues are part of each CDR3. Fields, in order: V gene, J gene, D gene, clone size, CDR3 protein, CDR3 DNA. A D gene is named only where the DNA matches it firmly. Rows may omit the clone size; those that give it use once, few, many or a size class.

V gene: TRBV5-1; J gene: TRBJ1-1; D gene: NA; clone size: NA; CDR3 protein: CASRYGGPNTEAFF; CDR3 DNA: TGCGCCAGCAGATACGGCGGCCCGAACACTGAAGCTTTCTTT
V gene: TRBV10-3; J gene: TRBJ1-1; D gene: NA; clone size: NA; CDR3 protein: CAISESAQNTEAFF; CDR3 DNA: TGTGCCATCAGTGAGTCCGCCCAGAACACTGAAGCTTTCTTT
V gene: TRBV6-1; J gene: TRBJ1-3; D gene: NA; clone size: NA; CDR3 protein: CASSPTVTLNTIYF; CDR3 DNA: TGTGCCAGCAGCCCGACAGTCACCCTAAACACCATATATTTT
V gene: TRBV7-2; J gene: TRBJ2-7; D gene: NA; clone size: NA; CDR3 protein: CASSRYRDFEQYF; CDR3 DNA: TGTGCCAGCAGCCGTTACAGGGATTTCGAGCAGTACTTC
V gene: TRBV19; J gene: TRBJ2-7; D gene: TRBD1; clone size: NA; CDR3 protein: CASSDRGSHEQYF; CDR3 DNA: TGTGCCAGTAGTGACAGGGGTTCCCACGAGCAGTACTTC
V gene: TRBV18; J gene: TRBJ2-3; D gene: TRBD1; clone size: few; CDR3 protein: CASSLQGARTDTQYF; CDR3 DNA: TGTGCCAGCTCATTACAGGGGGCTCGCACAGATACGCAGTATTTT
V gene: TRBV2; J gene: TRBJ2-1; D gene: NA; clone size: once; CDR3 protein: CASIWDYNEQFF; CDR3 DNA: TGTGCCAGCATCTGGGACTACAATGAGCAGTTCTTC
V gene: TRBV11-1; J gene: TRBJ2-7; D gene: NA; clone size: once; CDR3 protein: CASSLWGASYEQYF; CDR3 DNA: TGTGCCAGCAGCTTATGGGGGGCGTCCTACGAGCAGTACTTC
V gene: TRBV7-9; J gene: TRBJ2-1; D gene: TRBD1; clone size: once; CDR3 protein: CASSRQGGEQFF; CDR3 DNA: TGTGCCAGCAGCCGACAGGGCGGTGAGCAGTTCTTC
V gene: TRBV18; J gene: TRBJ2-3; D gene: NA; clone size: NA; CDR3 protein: CASSIQRSSTDTQYF; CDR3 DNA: TGTGCCAGCTCGATACAAAGGTCTAGCACAGATACGCAGTATTTT
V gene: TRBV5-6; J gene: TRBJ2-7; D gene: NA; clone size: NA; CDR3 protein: CASTPGGQTAYEQYF; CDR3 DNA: TGTGCCAGCACCCCCGGGGGACAGACAGCCTACGAGCAGTACTTC
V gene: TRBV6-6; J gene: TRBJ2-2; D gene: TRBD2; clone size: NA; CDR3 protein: CASILAVTGELFF; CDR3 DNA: TGTGCCAGCATTCTAGCGGTCACCGGGGAGCTGTTTTTT
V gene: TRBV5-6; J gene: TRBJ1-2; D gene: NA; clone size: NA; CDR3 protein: CASGANYGYTF; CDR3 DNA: TGTGCCAGCGGGGCGAACTATGGCTACACCTTC
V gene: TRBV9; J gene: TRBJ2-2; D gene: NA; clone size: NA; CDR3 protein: CASRELFF; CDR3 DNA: TGTGCCAGCAGGGAGCTGTTTTTT
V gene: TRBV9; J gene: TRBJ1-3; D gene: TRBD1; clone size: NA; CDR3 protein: CASSVEGAYGNTIYF; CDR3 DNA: TGTGCCAGCAGCGTGGAGGGGGCGTACGGAAACACCATATATTTT
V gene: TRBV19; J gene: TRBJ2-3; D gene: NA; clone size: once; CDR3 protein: CASSNRRGDTQYF; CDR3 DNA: TGTGCCAGTAGTAACCGGCGGGGAGATACGCAGTATTTT
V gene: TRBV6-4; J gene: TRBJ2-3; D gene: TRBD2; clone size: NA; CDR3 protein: CASSRTSGGAGTDTQYF; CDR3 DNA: TGTGCCAGCAGTCGAACTAGCGGGGGGGCCGGCACAGATACGCAGTATTTT
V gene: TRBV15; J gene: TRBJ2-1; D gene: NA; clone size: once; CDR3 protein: CATSRDRGFYNEQFF; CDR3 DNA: TGTGCCACCAGCAGAGATCGGGGGTTCTACAATGAGCAGTTCTTC
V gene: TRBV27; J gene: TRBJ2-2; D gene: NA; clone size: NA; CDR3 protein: CASSLSGNTGELFF; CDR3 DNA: TGTGCCAGCAGTTTATCGGGGAACACCGGGGAGCTGTTTTTT
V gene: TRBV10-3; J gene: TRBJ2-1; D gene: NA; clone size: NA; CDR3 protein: CAISLGDQAYNEQFF; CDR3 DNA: TGTGCCATCAGCCTTGGGGACCAGGCCTACAATGAGCAGTTCTTC
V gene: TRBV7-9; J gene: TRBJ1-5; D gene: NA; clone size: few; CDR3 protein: CASSLSGAGQPQHF; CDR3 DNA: TGTGCCAGCAGCTTGTCGGGGGCCGGTCAGCCCCAGCATTTT
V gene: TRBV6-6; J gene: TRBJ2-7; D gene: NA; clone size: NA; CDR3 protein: CASSYRPDYEQYF; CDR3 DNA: TGTGCCAGCAGTTACCGCCCCGACTACGAGCAGTACTTC
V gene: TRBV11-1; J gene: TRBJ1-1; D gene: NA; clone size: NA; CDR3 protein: CASSLVGNTEAFF; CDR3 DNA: TGTGCCAGCAGCTTAGTAGGGAACACTGAAGCTTTCTTT
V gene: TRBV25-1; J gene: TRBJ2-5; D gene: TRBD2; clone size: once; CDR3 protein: CASARSGTIETQYF; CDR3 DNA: TGTGCCAGCGCCCGCTCCGGGACTATTGAGACCCAGTACTTC
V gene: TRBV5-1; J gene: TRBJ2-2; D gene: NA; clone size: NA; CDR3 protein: CASSLRPENTGELFF; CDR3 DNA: TGCGCCAGCAGCTTGAGGCCAGAGAACACCGGGGAGCTGTTTTTT
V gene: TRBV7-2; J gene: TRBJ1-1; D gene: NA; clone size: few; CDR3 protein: CASSATGSDTEAFF; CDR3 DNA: TGTGCCAGCAGCGCCACAGGCTCCGACACTGAAGCTTTCTTT
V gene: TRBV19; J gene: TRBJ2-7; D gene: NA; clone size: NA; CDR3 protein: CASSIGPEQYF; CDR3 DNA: TGTGCCAGTAGTATCGGTCCCGAGCAGTACTTC
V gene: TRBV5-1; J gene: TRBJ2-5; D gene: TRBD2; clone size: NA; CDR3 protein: CASSGSSGGQETQYF; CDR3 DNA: TGCGCCAGCAGTGGAAGTAGCGGGGGCCAAGAGACCCAGTACTTC
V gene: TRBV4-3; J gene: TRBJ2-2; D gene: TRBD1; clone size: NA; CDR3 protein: CASSPDRGGGELFF; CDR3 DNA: TGCGCCAGCAGCCCCGACAGGGGGGGCGGGGAGCTGTTTTTT
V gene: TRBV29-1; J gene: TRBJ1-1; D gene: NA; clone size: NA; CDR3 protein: CSVVSRTANTEAFF; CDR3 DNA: TGCAGCGTTGTATCTAGGACAGCGAACACTGAAGCTTTCTTT
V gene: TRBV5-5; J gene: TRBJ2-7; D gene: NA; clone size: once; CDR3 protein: CASSLVQSNEQYF; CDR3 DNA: TGTGCCAGCAGCTTGGTACAGTCCAACGAGCAGTACTTC
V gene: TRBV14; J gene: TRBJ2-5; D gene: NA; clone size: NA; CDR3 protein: CASSQDFVFRETQYF; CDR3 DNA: TGTGCCAGCAGCCAAGATTTTGTTTTTCGTGAGACCCAGTACTTC
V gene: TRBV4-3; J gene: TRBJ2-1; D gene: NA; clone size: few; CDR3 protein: CASSPPGQNNEQFF; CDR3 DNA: TGCGCCAGCAGCCCGCCGGGACAAAACAATGAGCAGTTCTTC
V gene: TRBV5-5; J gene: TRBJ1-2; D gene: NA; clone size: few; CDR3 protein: CASSLRRVGGYGYTF; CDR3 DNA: TGTGCCAGCAGCTTGAGAAGGGTCGGGGGCTATGGCTACACCTTC
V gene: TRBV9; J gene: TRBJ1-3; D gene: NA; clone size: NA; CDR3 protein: CASSVRPIGNTIYF; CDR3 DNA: TGTGCCAGCAGCGTACGGCCGATAGGAAACACCATATATTTT
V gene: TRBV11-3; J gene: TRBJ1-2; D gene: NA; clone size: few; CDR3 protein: CASSSTQTYGYTF; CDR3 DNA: TGTGCCAGCAGCTCGACACAGACCTATGGCTACACCTTC
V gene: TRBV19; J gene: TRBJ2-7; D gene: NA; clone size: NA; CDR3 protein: CASSTGTREQYF; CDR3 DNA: TGTGCCAGTAGTACGGGGACACGGGAGCAGTACTTC
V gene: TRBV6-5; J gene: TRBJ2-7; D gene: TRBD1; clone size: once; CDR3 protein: CASSYGTGTYEQYF; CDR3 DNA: TGTGCCAGCAGTTACGGGACAGGGACCTACGAGCAGTACTTC
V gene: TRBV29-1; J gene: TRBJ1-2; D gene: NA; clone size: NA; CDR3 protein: CSARTPNYGYTF; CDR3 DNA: TGCAGCGCTAGGACACCGAACTATGGCTACACCTTC
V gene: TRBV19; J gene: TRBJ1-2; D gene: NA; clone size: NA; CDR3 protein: CASAKSDYRVVYGYTF; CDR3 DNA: TGTGCCAGTGCAAAAAGCGATTACAGGGTAGTCTATGGCTACACCTTC
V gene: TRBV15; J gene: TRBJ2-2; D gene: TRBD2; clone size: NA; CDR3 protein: CATSRDPGGGELFF; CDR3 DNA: TGTGCCACCAGCAGAGATCCGGGGGGCGGGGAGCTGTTTTTT
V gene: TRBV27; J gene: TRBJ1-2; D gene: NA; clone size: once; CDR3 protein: CASSLSAHSNYGYTF; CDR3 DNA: TGTGCCAGCAGTTTATCAGCCCACTCTAACTATGGCTACACCTTC
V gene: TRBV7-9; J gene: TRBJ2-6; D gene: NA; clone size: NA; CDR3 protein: CASSLAVGTSISANVLTF; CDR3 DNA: TGTGCCAGCAGCTTAGCCGTGGGGACCTCCATCAGTGCCAACGTCCTGACTTTC
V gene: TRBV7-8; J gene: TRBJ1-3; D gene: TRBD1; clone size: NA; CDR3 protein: CASSRDRGIGNTIYF; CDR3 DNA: TGTGCCAGCAGCCGGGACAGGGGGATAGGAAACACCATATATTTT
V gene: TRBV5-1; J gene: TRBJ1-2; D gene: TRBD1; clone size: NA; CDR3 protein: CASSLAGEGAFGYTF; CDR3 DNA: TGCGCCAGCAGCTTGGCCGGCGAGGGGGCCTTTGGCTACACCTTC
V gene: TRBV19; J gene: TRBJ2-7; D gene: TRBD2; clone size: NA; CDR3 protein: CASSTRTSGSPYEQYF; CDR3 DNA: TGTGCCAGTAGTACTCGGACTAGCGGAAGCCCCTACGAGCAGTACTTC
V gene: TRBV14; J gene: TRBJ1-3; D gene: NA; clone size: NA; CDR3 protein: CASSQKAYQQDSGNTIYF; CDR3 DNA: TGTGCCAGCAGCCAAAAAGCTTACCAGCAGGACTCTGGAAACACCATATATTTT
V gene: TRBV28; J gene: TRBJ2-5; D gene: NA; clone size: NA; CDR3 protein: CASSLQGRTETQYF; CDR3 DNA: TGTGCCAGCAGTTTGCAGGGCCGGACAGAGACCCAGTACTTC